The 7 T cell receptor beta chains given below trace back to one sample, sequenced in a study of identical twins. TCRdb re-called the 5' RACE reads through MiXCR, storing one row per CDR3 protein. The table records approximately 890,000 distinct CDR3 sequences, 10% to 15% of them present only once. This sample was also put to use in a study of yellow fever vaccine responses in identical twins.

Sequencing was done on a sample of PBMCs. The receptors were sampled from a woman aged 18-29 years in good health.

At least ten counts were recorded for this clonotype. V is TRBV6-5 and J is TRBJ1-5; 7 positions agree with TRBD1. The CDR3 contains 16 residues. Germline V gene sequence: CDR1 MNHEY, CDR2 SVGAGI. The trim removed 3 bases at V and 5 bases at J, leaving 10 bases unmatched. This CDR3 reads CASSYVGGGSDQPQHF. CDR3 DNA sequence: TGTGCCAGCAGTTATGTAGGGGGCGGGTCCGATCAGCCCCAGCATTTT.

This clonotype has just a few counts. The CDR3 sequence: CASSLGSQGRNTEAFF. The CDR3 coding sequence is TGTGCCAGCAGCTTAGGTTCGCAGGGACGGAACACTGAAGCTTTCTTT. The rearrangement joins TRBV7-6 to TRBJ1-1; D might be TRBD1 (5 bases). Germline V gene sequence: CDR1 SGHVS, CDR2 FNYEAQ. V was cut by 1 base and J by 1 base, with 13 bases left in between. This CDR3 contains 16 residues.

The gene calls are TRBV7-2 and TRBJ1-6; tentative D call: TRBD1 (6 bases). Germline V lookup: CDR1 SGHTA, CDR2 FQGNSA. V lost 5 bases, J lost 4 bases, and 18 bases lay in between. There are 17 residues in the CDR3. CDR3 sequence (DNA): TGTGCCAGCAGCCTAGGGCTGGACAGAAAATATAATTCACCCCTCCACTTT. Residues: CASSLGLDRKYNSPLHF.

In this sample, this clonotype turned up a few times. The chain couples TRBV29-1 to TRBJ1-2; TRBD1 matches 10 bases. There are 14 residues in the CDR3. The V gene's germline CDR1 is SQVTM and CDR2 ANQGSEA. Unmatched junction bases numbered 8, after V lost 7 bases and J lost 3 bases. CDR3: CSAGGQGGDYGYTF. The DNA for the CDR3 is TGCAGCGCAGGAGGACAGGGGGGAGACTATGGCTACACCTTC.

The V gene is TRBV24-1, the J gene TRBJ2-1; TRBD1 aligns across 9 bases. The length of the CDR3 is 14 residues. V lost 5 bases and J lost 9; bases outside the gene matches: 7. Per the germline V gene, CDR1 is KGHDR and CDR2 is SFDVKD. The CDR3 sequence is CATSAGQGGFEQFF. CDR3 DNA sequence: TGTGCCACCAGTGCGGGACAGGGTGGTTTTGAGCAGTTCTTC.

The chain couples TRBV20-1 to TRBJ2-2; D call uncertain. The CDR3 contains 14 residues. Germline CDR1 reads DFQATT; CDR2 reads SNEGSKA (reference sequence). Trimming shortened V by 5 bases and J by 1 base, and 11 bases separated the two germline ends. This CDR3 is CSARQARNTGELFF. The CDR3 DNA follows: TGCAGTGCTCGTCAGGCCAGGAACACCGGGGAGCTGTTTTTT.

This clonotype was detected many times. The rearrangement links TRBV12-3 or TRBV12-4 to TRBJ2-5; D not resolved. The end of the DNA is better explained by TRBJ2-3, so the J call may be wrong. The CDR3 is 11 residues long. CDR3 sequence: CASSLVGTQYF. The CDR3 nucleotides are TGTGCCAGCAGTTTAGTTGGTACGCAGTATTTT.